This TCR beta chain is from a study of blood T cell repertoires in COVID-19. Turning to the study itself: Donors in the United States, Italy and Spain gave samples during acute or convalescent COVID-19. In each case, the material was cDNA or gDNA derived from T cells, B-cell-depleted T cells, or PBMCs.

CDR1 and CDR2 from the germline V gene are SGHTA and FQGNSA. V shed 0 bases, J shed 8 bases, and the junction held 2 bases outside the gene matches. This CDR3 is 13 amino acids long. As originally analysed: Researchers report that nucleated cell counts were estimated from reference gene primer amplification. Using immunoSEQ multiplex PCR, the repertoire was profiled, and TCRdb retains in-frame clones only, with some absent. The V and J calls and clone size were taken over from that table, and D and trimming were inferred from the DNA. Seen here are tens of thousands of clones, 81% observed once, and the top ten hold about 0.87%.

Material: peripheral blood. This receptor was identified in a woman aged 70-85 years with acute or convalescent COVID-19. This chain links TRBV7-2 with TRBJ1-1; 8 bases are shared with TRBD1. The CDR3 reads CASSLAGQGEAFF. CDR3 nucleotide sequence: TGTGCCAGCAGCTTAGCCGGACAGGGCGAAGCTTTCTTT.